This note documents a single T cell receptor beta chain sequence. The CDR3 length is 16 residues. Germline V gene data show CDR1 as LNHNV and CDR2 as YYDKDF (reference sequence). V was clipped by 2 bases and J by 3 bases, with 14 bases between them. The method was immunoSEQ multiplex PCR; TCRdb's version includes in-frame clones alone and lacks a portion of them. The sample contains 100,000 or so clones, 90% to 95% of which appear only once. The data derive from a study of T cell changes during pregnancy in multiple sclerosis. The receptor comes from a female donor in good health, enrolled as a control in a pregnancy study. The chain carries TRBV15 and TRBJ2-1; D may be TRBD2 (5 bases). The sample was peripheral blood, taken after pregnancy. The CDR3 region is CATSRPLGRDYNEQFF. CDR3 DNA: TGTGCCACCAGCAGACCCCTCGGACGGGACTACAATGAGCAGTTCTTC. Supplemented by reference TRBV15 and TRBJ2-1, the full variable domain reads DAMVIQNPRYQVTQFGKPVTLSCSQTLNHNVMYWYQQKSSQAPKLLFHYYDKDFNNEADTPDNFQSRRPNTSFCFLDIRSPGLGDTAMYLCATSRPLGRDYNEQFFGPGTRLTVL.